This TCR beta chain was captured by sequencing in a study of metastatic and nonmetastatic thyroid tumors. Study-level information: Across blood and tumor or nodule tissue, repertoires from malignant and benign thyroid patients were compared with one another. Study results and limitations: Malignant thyroid tumors reportedly had TCR beta diversity that was significantly higher than in benign nodules, in blood and tumor.

As for this clone: Its specificity is not known.

Not a single patient had been given any form of treatment at any point before undergoing thyroid surgery. Authors' processing steps: The authors used CDR3 differences across clinicopathological groups to build a distant-metastasis classifier for papillary thyroid cancer. TCRdb reassembled clones from the PCR reads with MiXCR. TCRdb's processing, not the authors', yielded these V and J calls. Among around 52,000 clones listed, 30% were seen once. J lost 4 bases, V lost 6 bases, and 11 bases had no gene match. There are 15 residues in the CDR3. The germline V gene has CDR1 MNHEY and CDR2 SVGEGT. The sample taken for sequencing was blood. The chain recombines TRBV6-2 or TRBV6-3 with TRBJ2-7; 8 bases match TRBD2. The sequence was collected from a female donor with papillary thyroid cancer or a benign thyroid nodule (not recorded which). Some clones in this sample may be carry-over from other donors' samples. CDR3 nucleotide sequence: TGTGCCAGCAGGCCAATAGGGACTAGTAGGTACGAGCAGTACTTC. Amino acids: CASRPIGTSRYEQYF.